This T cell receptor (beta chain) emerged from a study of response to subunit inactivated influenza vaccine. TCRdb analysed the RT-PCR reads with MiXCR anew, one entry per CDR3 protein. This sample has some 540,000 distinct CDR3 sequences, with under 25% found just once. The germline V gene has CDR1 SNHLY and CDR2 FYNNEI. The CDR3 consists of 14 residues. Trimming pared 4 bases from V and 4 bases from J, leaving 13 bases between. This sample also belongs to another study, concerning T cells expressing NK-cell markers. As reported in that work: The authors made TCR beta cDNA libraries by 5'RACE template switching. This switching added a universal primer site and UMIs. The study sequenced eight donors, seven HCMV-seropositive and one seronegative.

The source is a middle-aged man who received an inactivated influenza vaccine. The input for sequencing was CD4+ T cells sorted from PBMCs, taken 11 to 12 days after vaccination. The rearrangement uses TRBV2 and TRBJ1-2, with D unclear. CDR3 in DNA: TGTGCCAGCAGTGCAGAGAGCTGGGGCTATGGCTACACCTTC. This sequence encodes CASSAESWGYGYTF. Full variable domain (rest looked up from reference TRBV2 and TRBJ1-2): EPEVTQTPSHQVTQMGQEVILRCVPISNHLYFYWYRQILGQKVEFLVSFYNNEISEKSEIFDDQFSVERPDGSNFTLKIRSTKLEDSAMYFCASSAESWGYGYTFGSGTRLTVV.